The 28 T cell receptor beta chains reported below all come from one sample, sequenced in a study of T cell responses to AZD1222 COVID-19 vaccine. Clones were sequenced by immunoSEQ multiplex PCR, and TCRdb holds only the in-frame ones, with some missing. The repertoire holds roughly 77,000 clones, with around 90% as singletons. This specimen was peripheral blood, taken on day 0 of MenACWY control vaccination. Source of these receptors: an adult in good health.

CDR3 sequence reads: CASSQVTPKRTDTQYF. Written as DNA, the CDR3 is TGTGCCAGCAGCCAAGTTACCCCTAAACGCACAGATACGCAGTATTTT. The chain is built from TRBV4-2 and TRBJ2-3; D remains ambiguous. This CDR3 has 16 residues. Germline-derived CDR1 and CDR2 are LGHNA and YNFKEQ. V was clipped by 1 base and J by 1 base, with 12 bases between them.

This clone was seen once. The J gene is TRBJ2-3, the V gene TRBV19; D unresolved. The CDR3 is 12 residues long. V lost 6 bases to trimming and J lost 4 bases, with 8 bases between them. Per the germline V gene, CDR1 is LNHDA and CDR2 is SQIVND (reference sequence). The CDR3 loop is CASSQPADTQYF. The CDR3 DNA is TGTGCCAGTAGCCAACCGGCAGATACGCAGTATTTT.

Only one count was recorded for this clone. The chain joins TRBV9 to TRBJ1-2; 8 bases are shared with TRBD1. Unmatched junction bases numbered 8, after V lost 0 bases and J lost 4 bases. Germline V gene data show CDR1 as SGDLS and CDR2 as YYNGEE. The CDR3 has 16 residues. CDR3 sequence reads: CASSVAGQGAIYGYTF. CDR3 coding DNA: TGTGCCAGCAGCGTAGCTGGGCAGGGGGCCATCTATGGCTACACCTTC.

The rearrangement uses TRBV13 and TRBJ1-4; unclear D gene. There are 14 residues in the CDR3. The V end was cut by 1 base, the J end by 12 bases, with 15 bases between. The germline V gene has CDR1 PRHDT and CDR2 FYEKMQ (reference sequence). CDR3 in amino acids: CASSLVGVQEELFF. CDR3 coding DNA: TGTGCCAGCAGCTTAGTTGGGGTTCAGGAAGAACTGTTTTTT.

The rearrangement uses TRBV3-1 (or the pseudogene TRBV3-2) and TRBJ1-3; 8 nucleotides line up with TRBD1. Germline V gene sequence: CDR1 LGHDT, CDR2 YNNKEL (reference sequence). The V segment lost 0 bases and the J segment 2 bases; nucleotides outside the gene matches: 6. The CDR3 loop spans 17 amino acids. In DNA, the CDR3 is TGTGCCAGCAGCCAAGACCAGGGGGCAAGGGCTGGAAACACCATATATTTT. Its protein product is CASSQDQGARAGNTIYF.

The chain carries TRBV11-2 and TRBJ2-2; 7 bases match TRBD1. Trimming cost V 4 bases and J 1 base; bases outside gene matches: 3. Germline CDR1 reads SGHAT; CDR2 reads FQNNGV. This CDR3 comprises 15 residues. The CDR3, as DNA: TGTGCCAGCAGCTCGGGACAGCTGAACACCGGGGAGCTGTTTTTT. It yields the protein CASSSGQLNTGELFF.

V usage is TRBV3-1 (or the pseudogene TRBV3-2) and J usage is TRBJ2-7; TRBD2 is a possible D gene (5 bases). V was pared by 3 bases and J by 0 bases, with 30 bases between. The germline V gene has CDR1 LGHDT and CDR2 YNNKEL (reference sequence). The CDR3 spans 21 residues. CDR3 region: CASSHHRTGSAPKSNSYEQYF. The CDR3 DNA is TGTGCCAGCAGCCACCACCGGACGGGAAGCGCCCCCAAGAGTAACTCCTACGAGCAGTACTTC.

J is TRBJ1-2 and V is TRBV6-6; tentative D call: TRBD1 (5 bases). Trimming shortened V by 7 bases and J by 2 bases, and 17 bases separated the two germline ends. Germline CDR1 and CDR2: MNHNY and SVGAGI (reference sequence). CDR3 length: 15 amino acids. In DNA, the CDR3 is TGTGCCAGCAAGGCCCCGGGGGGACGGAACTATGGCTACACCTTC. Translating gives CASKAPGGRNYGYTF.

The gene calls are TRBV9 and TRBJ2-5, with D unclear. Trimming cost V 4 bases and J 1 base, with 14 bases left between them. Germline V CDR1 and CDR2: SGDLS, YYNGEE. CDR3 length equals 15 residues. The CDR3 protein is CASSPGHGIQETQYF. In DNA form, the CDR3 reads TGTGCCAGCAGCCCAGGTCACGGAATCCAAGAGACCCAGTACTTC.

The gene calls are TRBV6-4 and TRBJ1-2, with 7 bases aligning to TRBD1. The CDR3 is 15 residues long. Germline values: CDR1 MRHNA, CDR2 SNTAGT. The V and J ends lost 6 bases and 4 bases, in that order; junction bases with no gene match: 11. The CDR3, as DNA: TGTGCCAGCAGCGGAGAAGGGGGCCCTTTCTATGGCTACACCTTC. Translating it yields CASSGEGGPFYGYTF.

In its sample, this clone was seen a few times. The J gene is TRBJ2-2, the V gene TRBV7-2; TRBD2 matches at 9 bases. CDR3 length equals 15 residues. The V gene's germline CDR1 is SGHTA and CDR2 FQGNSA. V shed 6 bases, J shed 5 bases, and the junction held 7 bases outside the gene matches. The CDR3 DNA sequence: TGTGCCAGCAGGCTGGCGGGAGGGGGAACCGGGGAGCTGTTTTTT. Protein: CASRLAGGGTGELFF. The whole variable domain, filled in from reference TRBV7-2 and TRBJ2-2, reads GAGVSQSPSNKVTEKGKDVELRCDPISGHTALYWYRQSLGQGLEFLIYFQGNSAPDKSGLPSDRFSAERTGGSVSTLTIQRTQQEDSAVYLCASRLAGGGTGELFFGEGSRLTVL.

DNA for the CDR3: TGTGCCAGCAGTCGCTACTCGGGGGATACGCAGTATTTT. As protein: CASSRYSGDTQYF. The chain joins TRBV7-3 to TRBJ2-3; D is possibly TRBD2 (5 bases). Germline CDR1 reads SGHTA; CDR2 reads FQGTGA. Between the trimmed V and J ends, which lost 6 bases and 6 bases, there was a span of 13 bases. This CDR3 has 13 amino acids.

This chain uses TRBV7-9 with TRBJ2-7; D may be TRBD1 (5 bases). V was pared by 3 bases and J by 4 bases, with 7 bases between. The germline V gene has CDR1 SEHNR and CDR2 FQNEAQ (reference sequence). The CDR3 extends over 12 amino acids. The CDR3 is CASSFGQYEQYF. CDR3 in DNA: TGTGCCAGCAGCTTCGGACAATACGAGCAGTACTTC.

The V and J genes are TRBV28 and TRBJ1-5; D is ambiguous. The CDR3 covers 16 residues. Between the trimmed V and J ends, which lost 6 bases and 4 bases, there was a span of 19 bases. Germline V CDR1 and CDR2: MDHEN, SYDVKM. The CDR3 sequence: CASRPLGRVGNQPQHF. The CDR3 coding sequence is TGTGCCAGCAGGCCTCTCGGACGGGTAGGGAATCAGCCCCAGCATTTT.

V usage is TRBV24-1 and J usage is TRBJ2-4, with D perhaps assigned TRBD1 or TRBD2 (5 bases each). This CDR3 region has 15 residues. Looked up from germline, CDR1 is KGHDR and CDR2 is SFDVKD. Trimming cost V 11 bases and J 2 bases, with 18 bases left between them. CDR3 in amino acids: CASNTGGGSKNIQYF. The CDR3 coding sequence is TGTGCCAGTAATACAGGAGGTGGGTCCAAAAACATTCAGTACTTC.

The chain combines TRBV5-1 with TRBJ2-5; TRBD1 agrees at 10 bases. The junction had 8 bases not matched to a gene; V was cut back by 6 bases and J by 3 bases. This CDR3 has 15 amino acids. The germline V gene has CDR1 SGHRS and CDR2 YFSETQ. In nucleotides, the CDR3 is TGCGCCAGCACGAGGGACAGGGGAGTCGAAGAGACCCAGTACTTC. It codes for CASTRDRGVEETQYF.

This clone was recorded only once. The chain employs TRBV10-3 and TRBJ2-2, with 11 bases matching TRBD2. This CDR3 has 16 residues. V was clipped by 8 bases and J by 1 base; unmatched bases: 6. In germline, CDR1 is ENHRY, CDR2 SYGVKD. The CDR3 bases are TGTGCCATCGCCTCGACTAGCGGGAAGAACACCGGGGAGCTGTTTTTT. As protein: CAIASTSGKNTGELFF.

The chain carries TRBV5-1 and TRBJ1-1; no reliable D call. The CDR3 length is 14 residues. Between the trimmed V and J ends, which lost 0 bases and 2 bases, there was a span of 8 bases. CDR1 is SGHRS and CDR2 is YFSETQ in the germline V gene. CDR3 in DNA: TGCGCCAGCAGCTTGGAGCTGGGTAACACTGAAGCTTTCTTT. It codes for CASSLELGNTEAFF.

The chain uses TRBV25-1 and TRBJ2-1; 13 positions agree with TRBD2. The germline V gene has CDR1 MGHDK and CDR2 SYGVNS. This CDR3 is 15 amino acids long. With V trimmed by 4 bases and J by 6 bases, 3 bases remained unmatched. The chain's CDR3 is CASSGGLAGSNEQFF. CDR3 DNA sequence: TGTGCCAGCAGTGGGGGACTAGCGGGAAGCAATGAGCAGTTCTTC.

V usage is TRBV6-5 and J usage is TRBJ1-3; D possibly corresponds to TRBD1 (5 bases). Trimming stripped 8 bases from V and 6 bases from J, with 8 bases between. CDR1 MNHEY and CDR2 SVGAGI come from the germline V gene. The CDR3 consists of 11 residues. The CDR3 DNA is TGTGCCAGCGCGGGACCAAACACCATATATTTT. Amino acids: CASAGPNTIYF.

V usage is TRBV9 and J usage is TRBJ2-6, with D perhaps matching TRBD1 (6 bases). The germline V gene has CDR1 SGDLS and CDR2 YYNGEE. V gave up 4 bases and J gave up 0 bases, with 14 bases separating them. The CDR3 has 17 residues. Written as DNA, the CDR3 is TGTGCCAGCAGCCCGCCACAGGGCCTCTCTGGGGCCAACGTCCTGACTTTC. Protein sequence: CASSPPQGLSGANVLTF.

V gene TRBV6-2 or TRBV6-3 combines with J gene TRBJ2-7; 8 bases are shared with TRBD2. Germline V gene lookup returns CDR1 MNHEY and CDR2 SVGEGT. The CDR3 is made up of 15 amino acids. The V and J ends lost 4 bases and 1 base, in that order; junction bases with no gene match: 6. For the CDR3, the DNA is TGTGCCAGCAGTTTGAGGGCGGGAGGTTCCTACGAGCAGTACTTC. Its protein product is CASSLRAGGSYEQYF.

The chain employs TRBV30 and TRBJ2-3; possibly TRBD1 for D (5 bases). V was pared by 4 bases and J by 2 bases, with 13 bases between. This CDR3 is 14 amino acids long. In germline, CDR1 is GTSNPN, CDR2 SVGIG (reference sequence). Written as DNA, the CDR3 is TGTGCCTGGATTGGAGACAGATACACAGATACGCAGTATTTT. This codes for CAWIGDRYTDTQYF.

J is TRBJ1-6 and V is TRBV2; no firm D call. The ends were cut back, 3 bases at V and 2 bases at J, with 8 bases in the middle. This CDR3 spans 15 amino acids. The V gene's germline CDR1 is SNHLY and CDR2 FYNNEI. CDR3 protein: CASSEASTYNSPLHF. CDR3 bases: TGTGCCAGCAGTGAGGCCAGTACCTATAATTCACCCCTCCACTTT.

The chain combines TRBV9 with TRBJ2-5; TRBD1 or TRBD2 may be the D gene (5 bases each). Germline lookup yields CDR1 SGDLS and CDR2 YYNGEE. The V end was cut by 0 bases, the J end by 3 bases, with 15 bases between. This CDR3 comprises 16 residues. The CDR3 DNA sequence: TGTGCCAGCAGCGTAGGATCGGTCGGGACGGAAGAGACCCAGTACTTC. The encoded protein is CASSVGSVGTEETQYF.

This clone was detected once. The rearrangement links TRBV24-1 to TRBJ2-5; maybe TRBD1 (6 bases). V was shortened by 8 bases and J by 0 bases, with 12 bases between the two germline ends. CDR1 and CDR2 from the germline V gene are KGHDR and SFDVKD. The CDR3 is made up of 14 amino acids. CDR3 loop: CATMGRGNQETQYF. The CDR3 DNA reads as TGTGCCACCATGGGCAGGGGCAACCAAGAGACCCAGTACTTC.

This chain uses TRBV5-1 with TRBJ1-1, with D possibly being TRBD1 (5 bases). Germline V lookup: CDR1 SGHRS, CDR2 YFSETQ. Trimming left V 0 bases short and J 3 bases short, with 12 bases between. This CDR3 region has 15 residues. For the CDR3, the DNA is TGCGCCAGCAGCTTGGAACCGGGGGTGGACACTGAAGCTTTCTTT. Protein product: CASSLEPGVDTEAFF.

The count of this clone is one. The V and J genes are TRBV29-1 and TRBJ2-7, with TRBD2 as a possible D gene (5 bases). Germline V gene lookup returns CDR1 SQVTM and CDR2 ANQGSEA. The CDR3 loop spans 10 amino acids. The V and J ends lost 4 bases and 5 bases respectively, with 6 bases between them. The CDR3 DNA follows: TGCAGCGTTGCGGGGAACGAGCAGTACTTC. It specifies CSVAGNEQYF.